This T cell receptor (beta chain) derives from a study of T cells in Graves' hyperthyroidism and ophthalmopathy. The study, taken as a whole, reports: Before onset, by a median of approximately 6.8 months, the model predicted ophthalmopathy. Also found in blood were most expanded thyroid clonotypes above 0.001.

The CDR3 is 14 amino acids. From germline, CDR1 is SGDLS and CDR2 YYNGEE. V was pared by 2 bases and J by 4 bases, with 12 bases between. Points on this clonotype: Its antigen is still unknown.

RNA transcripts provided the source from which TCR beta CDR3 regions were amplified. HTBI primers were the set used in a first-round RT-PCR of the TCR CDR3. TCRdb independently ran MiXCR on the multiplex PCR reads; one entry per CDR3 protein. The table includes approximately 600,000 distinct CDR3 sequences, about 20% detected once. The TCR originated in a young man with Graves' ophthalmopathy. The chain has TRBV9 and TRBJ1-2, with D perhaps TRBD1 (5 bases). The specimen sequenced was blood. The CDR3 bases are TGTGCCAGCAGCGTGGGGGGAGCCCCCTATGGCTACACCTTC. Translating gives CASSVGGAPYGYTF. Supplemented by reference TRBV9 and TRBJ1-2, the full variable domain reads DSGVTQTPKHLITATGQRVTLRCSPRSGDLSVYWYQQSLDQGLQFLIQYYNGEERAKGNILERFSAQQFPDLHSELNLSSLELGDSALYFCASSVGGAPYGYTFGSGTRLTVV.